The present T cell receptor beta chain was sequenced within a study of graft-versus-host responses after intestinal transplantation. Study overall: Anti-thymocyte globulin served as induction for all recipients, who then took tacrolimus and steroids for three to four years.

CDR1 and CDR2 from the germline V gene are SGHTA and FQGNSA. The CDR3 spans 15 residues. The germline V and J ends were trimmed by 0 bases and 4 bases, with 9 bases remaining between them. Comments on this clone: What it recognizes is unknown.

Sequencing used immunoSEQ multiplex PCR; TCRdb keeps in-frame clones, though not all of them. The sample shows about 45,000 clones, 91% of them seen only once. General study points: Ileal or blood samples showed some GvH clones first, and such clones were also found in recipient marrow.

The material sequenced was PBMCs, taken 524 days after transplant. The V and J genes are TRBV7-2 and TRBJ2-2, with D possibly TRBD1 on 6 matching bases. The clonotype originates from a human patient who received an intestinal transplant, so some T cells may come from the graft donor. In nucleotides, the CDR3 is TGTGCCAGCAGCTTAGCGACAGGCTTCACCGGGGAGCTGTTTTTT. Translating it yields CASSLATGFTGELFF. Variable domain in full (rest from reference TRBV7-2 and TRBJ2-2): GAGVSQSPSNKVTEKGKDVELRCDPISGHTALYWYRQSLGQGLEFLIYFQGNSAPDKSGLPSDRFSAERTGGSVSTLTIQRTQQEDSAVYLCASSLATGFTGELFFGEGSRLTVL.